One and the same sample provided the 18 T cell receptor beta chains below, sequenced in a study of T cell responses to AZD1222 COVID-19 vaccine (dated by TCRdb to the early 2020s). Library method: the immunoSEQ multiplex PCR assay. Entries here come from immuneACCESS through TCRdb and include only in-frame sequences with V and J called. Some clones fail to appear in such tables; in the studies checked, an unresolved V gene covers under half of the shortfall, and the cause of the remainder is unknown. Across this sample there are about 120,000 clones, with 87% seen only once. Clones ranked in the top ten supply approximately 9.3% of the sample. This sample's time point label indicates: baseline before first vaccination. The input for sequencing was peripheral blood, taken on day 0 of AZD1222 vaccination. All receptors come from an adult in good health.

V and J are TRBV7-9 and TRBJ2-2; possibly TRBD1 or TRBD2 for D (5 bases each). CDR1 and CDR2 from the germline V gene are SEHNR and FQNEAQ (reference sequence). This CDR3 contains 17 residues. V was clipped by 3 bases and J by 6 bases, with 20 bases between them. CDR3 residues: CASSFHASMGVPGELFF. DNA of the CDR3: TGTGCCAGCAGCTTTCACGCTTCGATGGGGGTGCCCGGGGAGCTGTTTTTT.

This clone was counted a single time. The chain employs TRBV4-2 and TRBJ2-1; D unclear. Germline CDR1 and CDR2: LGHNA and YNFKEQ. V lost 4 bases to trimming and J lost 0 bases, with 7 bases between them. The CDR3 has 14 residues. The CDR3 region is CASSPWVSYNEQFF. CDR3 nucleotides: TGTGCCAGCAGCCCGTGGGTCTCCTACAATGAGCAGTTCTTC.

The chain joins TRBV7-3 to TRBJ2-3; maybe TRBD1 (6 bases). Germline-derived CDR1 and CDR2 are SGHTA and FQGTGA. This CDR3 region has 14 residues. Trimming left V 5 bases short and J 5 bases short, with 14 bases between. CDR3 nucleotides: TGTGCCAGCAGCCCAATATTAGGGGGAGATACGCAGTATTTT. This gives the protein CASSPILGGDTQYF.

In DNA form, the CDR3 reads TGTGCCAGCAGCGTACAGGGGGCGAGTCAGCCCCAGCATTTT. This codes for CASSVQGASQPQHF. The V and J genes are TRBV5-6 and TRBJ1-5; 9 nucleotides line up with TRBD1. The germline V gene encodes CDR1 SGHDT and CDR2 YYEEEE. The CDR3 extends over 14 amino acids. Losses at the gene ends were 4 bases for V and 6 bases for J; bases not matched to a gene: 5.

The chain employs TRBV4-1 and TRBJ1-3, with a tentative D call TRBD1 (6 bases). Looked up from germline, CDR1 is MGHRA and CDR2 is YSYEKL. This CDR3 has 20 amino acids. Trimming stripped 1 base from V and 4 bases from J, with 26 bases between. CDR3 sequence reads: CASSQGSLGTPSVIGNTIYF. CDR3 nucleotides: TGCGCCAGCAGCCAAGGATCTCTAGGGACACCGTCCGTAATCGGAAACACCATATATTTT.

The rearrangement uses TRBV29-1 and TRBJ2-1, with a weak D call TRBD1 (6 bases). The CDR3 is made up of 12 amino acids. V was shortened by 6 bases and J by 10 bases, with 16 bases between the two germline ends. Germline-derived CDR1 and CDR2 are SQVTM and ANQGSEA. The CDR3 sequence is CSVQHTGSEQFF. In nucleotides, the CDR3 is TGCAGCGTCCAACACACAGGGAGCGAGCAGTTCTTC.

J is TRBJ2-3 and V is TRBV28, with 11 nucleotides matching TRBD2. CDR3 length equals 16 residues. V lost 8 bases and J lost 6; bases outside the gene matches: 13. CDR1 is MDHEN, CDR2 SYDVKM, per germline. CDR3: CASGPRLAGFTDTQYF. The CDR3 DNA is TGTGCCAGCGGGCCTCGACTAGCGGGGTTCACTGATACGCAGTATTTT.

This clone has more than one count but fewer than ten. The chain couples TRBV19 to TRBJ2-1; D perhaps matches TRBD2 (6 bases). In germline, CDR1 is LNHDA, CDR2 SQIVND (reference sequence). Trimming shortened V by 1 base and J by 1 base, and 8 bases separated the two germline ends. This CDR3 has 15 amino acids. The CDR3 DNA reads as TGTGCCAGTAGTATAGGTGGGGGGTCCTACAATGAGCAGTTCTTC. Translation gives CASSIGGGSYNEQFF.

The CDR3 nucleotides are TGTGCCAGCAGCTCACTAGCGGGGGCCTACAATGAGCAGTTCTTC. Residues: CASSSLAGAYNEQFF. The rearrangement joins TRBV7-3 to TRBJ2-1; 11 nucleotides agree with TRBD2. The CDR3 extends over 15 amino acids. The germline V gene has CDR1 SGHTA and CDR2 FQGTGA. Trimming cost V 4 bases and J 2 bases; bases outside gene matches: 1.

This chain links TRBV3-1 (or the pseudogene TRBV3-2) with TRBJ1-1, with D unresolved. This CDR3 spans 14 amino acids. Germline V gene lookup returns CDR1 LGHDT and CDR2 YNNKEL (reference sequence). The V end was cut by 8 bases, the J end by 1 base, with 14 bases between. This CDR3 is CASRRKRSNTEAFF. The CDR3 region has the DNA TGTGCCAGCCGAAGAAAACGATCGAACACTGAAGCTTTCTTT.

The J gene is TRBJ2-7, the V gene TRBV27; possible D gene TRBD1, 6 bases. Trimming cost V 2 bases and J 4 bases, with 12 bases left between them. The CDR3 sequence is 14 residues long. Germline lookup yields CDR1 MNHEY and CDR2 SMNVEV (reference sequence). The CDR3 coding sequence is TGTGCCAGCAGTTTACGAGGGGGACCTTACGAGCAGTACTTC. Translated: CASSLRGGPYEQYF.

The CDR3 loop reads CASSVGTGAYEQYF. The CDR3 nucleotides read TGTGCCAGCAGCGTAGGGACTGGGGCCTACGAGCAGTACTTC. This chain links TRBV9 with TRBJ2-7; possible D gene TRBD2, 5 bases. V gave up 0 bases and J gave up 2 bases, with 9 bases separating them. The CDR3 length is 14 residues. Looked up from germline, CDR1 is SGDLS and CDR2 is YYNGEE. The variable domain in full, completed from reference TRBV9 and TRBJ2-7, reads DSGVTQTPKHLITATGQRVTLRCSPRSGDLSVYWYQQSLDQGLQFLIQYYNGEERAKGNILERFSAQQFPDLHSELNLSSLELGDSALYFCASSVGTGAYEQYFGPGTRLTVT.

The chain carries TRBV30 and TRBJ1-2, with 7 positions matching TRBD1. The V gene's germline CDR1 is GTSNPN and CDR2 SVGIG (reference sequence). The CDR3 spans 13 residues. The J segment lost 7 bases and the V segment lost 1 base, leaving 6 bases of the junction unmatched. CDR3 nucleotide sequence: TGTGCCTGGAGTGGAAGGGGGCCCCTTGGCTACACCTTC. This translates into CAWSGRGPLGYTF.

This chain joins TRBV5-1 and TRBJ2-5; 10 bases fit TRBD2. Germline values: CDR1 SGHRS, CDR2 YFSETQ. Trimming took 4 bases from V and 0 from J; bases not matched to a gene: 12. The CDR3 loop spans 18 amino acids. CDR3 residues: CASSQEAGGPGNQETQYF. The DNA of the CDR3 is TGCGCCAGCAGCCAAGAAGCGGGGGGGCCGGGTAACCAAGAGACCCAGTACTTC.

The CDR3 is CASSSLGEGLETQYF. The CDR3, as DNA: TGTGCCAGCAGTTCCCTGGGGGAGGGCCTAGAGACCCAGTACTTC. The gene calls are TRBV28 and TRBJ2-5, with 7 bases that match TRBD2. CDR1 and CDR2 from the germline V gene are MDHEN and SYDVKM. The CDR3 consists of 15 residues. V trimming: 4 bases; J trimming: 4 bases; junction bases outside the gene matches: 9.

The chain recombines TRBV28 with TRBJ1-4, with TRBD1 matching over 10 bases. J lost 8 bases, V lost 2 bases, and 11 bases had no gene match. This CDR3 is built from 17 residues. The germline V gene encodes CDR1 MDHEN and CDR2 SYDVKM. CDR3 DNA sequence: TGTGCCAGCAGTTTAATGACAGGGGGCGAGTTATACGAAAAACTGTTTTTT. Translation gives CASSLMTGGELYEKLFF. The full variable domain, in which reference TRBV28 and TRBJ1-4 provide the parts outside the CDR3, is DVKVTQSSRYLVKRTGEKVFLECVQDMDHENMFWYRQDPGLGLRLIYFSYDVKMKEKGDIPEGYSVSREKKERFSLILESASTNQTSMYLCASSLMTGGELYEKLFFGSGTQLSVL.

This chain uses TRBV19 with TRBJ1-3; 7 nucleotides agree with TRBD1. The V segment lost 8 bases and the J segment 5 bases; nucleotides outside the gene matches: 12. Germline V gene lookup returns CDR1 LNHDA and CDR2 SQIVND (reference sequence). There are 15 residues in the CDR3. CDR3 amino acids: CASAPQGGGRNTIYF. Written as DNA, the CDR3 is TGTGCCAGTGCCCCCCAGGGGGGGGGTCGAAACACCATATATTTT.

The chain combines TRBV19 with TRBJ2-1; 10 nucleotides agree with TRBD2. Germline V CDR1 and CDR2: LNHDA, SQIVND (reference sequence). Trimming took 6 bases from V and 5 from J; bases not matched to a gene: 10. This CDR3 spans 16 amino acids. Here the CDR3 DNA reads TGTGCCAGTAGCAGGGGACTAGCGAAAGTTAACAATGAGCAGTTCTTC. Amino acid sequence: CASSRGLAKVNNEQFF.